What follows are 9 T cell receptor beta chains derived from one specimen sequenced in a study of shared clonotypes between healthy human individuals. Only in-frame clones appear in the TCRdb table, and some are missing; sequencing was by immunoSEQ multiplex PCR. The data show roughly 500,000 clones, about 96% seen once. The specimen sequenced was naive CD4+ T cells sorted from blood. Noted subset: CD45RA+ positively selected. These receptor sequences come from a young woman in good health.

CDR3 DNA: TGTGCCAGCAGCTTCAGTAATAGGGAAGGTGGCTACACCTTC. Protein sequence: CASSFSNREGGYTF. The chain combines TRBV5-5 with TRBJ1-2; D is unclear. The CDR3 totals 14 residues. The V end lost 2 bases, the J end lost 7 bases, and 15 bases lay between the germline ends. Germline V gene sequence: CDR1 SGHKS, CDR2 YYEKEE (reference sequence).

The rearrangement joins TRBV27 to TRBJ2-6, with no clear D. CDR3 length equals 15 residues. The germline V gene encodes CDR1 MNHEY and CDR2 SMNVEV (reference sequence). The V and J ends lost 3 bases and 0 bases respectively, with 6 bases between them. In nucleotides, the CDR3 is TGTGCCAGCAGTTTCCTACTCTCTGGGGCCAACGTCCTGACTTTC. This gives the protein CASSFLLSGANVLTF. The full variable domain, rest sourced from reference TRBV27 and TRBJ2-6, is EAQVTQNPRYLITVTGKKLTVTCSQNMNHEYMSWYRQDPGLGLRQIYYSMNVEVTDKGDVPEGYKVSRKEKRNFPLILESPSPNQTSLYFCASSFLLSGANVLTFGAGSRLTVL.

V is TRBV28 and J is TRBJ1-2; 9 bases are shared with TRBD1. This CDR3 has 16 amino acids. J was trimmed by 3 bases and V by 6 bases; bases with no gene match: 11. Germline V gives CDR1 MDHEN, CDR2 SYDVKM. The CDR3 DNA follows: TGTGCCAGCAGCCCATCCGGGACAGGGATTCACTATGGCTACACCTTC. It yields the protein CASSPSGTGIHYGYTF.

The chain links TRBV5-1 to TRBJ1-1, with 9 bases fitting TRBD1. Per germline, CDR1 SGHRS and CDR2 YFSETQ. Trimming cost V 2 bases and J 5 bases; bases outside gene matches: 7. This CDR3 is 15 amino acids long. The CDR3, as DNA: TGCGCCAGCAGCTTACCCGGGACAGGGTCGACTGAAGCTTTCTTT. Translating gives CASSLPGTGSTEAFF.

The chain combines TRBV15 with TRBJ1-1, with D possibly matching TRBD1 (5 bases). Germline values: CDR1 LNHNV, CDR2 YYDKDF (reference sequence). The CDR3 loop spans 17 amino acids. Between the trimmed V and J ends, which lost 2 bases and 1 base, there was a span of 17 bases. The CDR3 coding sequence is TGTGCCACCAGCAGAAAAATAGGGGTATTGGGGAACACTGAAGCTTTCTTT. Protein product: CATSRKIGVLGNTEAFF. Looking up the rest from reference TRBV15 and TRBJ1-1 gives the full variable domain: DAMVIQNPRYQVTQFGKPVTLSCSQTLNHNVMYWYQQKSSQAPKLLFHYYDKDFNNEADTPDNFQSRRPNTSFCFLDIRSPGLGDTAMYLCATSRKIGVLGNTEAFFGQGTRLTVV.

The chain carries TRBV5-6 and TRBJ2-2; no clear D. V lost 1 base, J lost 6 bases, and 13 bases lay in between. The germline V gene encodes CDR1 SGHDT and CDR2 YYEEEE. The CDR3 has 15 residues. CDR3 nucleotides: TGTGCCAGCAGCTTGTTAGGTCCGCAGCCCGGGGAGCTGTTTTTT. Its protein is CASSLLGPQPGELFF.

This chain uses TRBV5-8 with TRBJ2-3; D remains unclear. The CDR3 contains 12 residues. V was trimmed by 6 bases and J by 2 bases, leaving 7 bases between them. Germline CDR1 is SGHTS and CDR2 is YDEGEE. As DNA, the CDR3 is TGTGCCAGCACGGTAAACACAGATACGCAGTATTTT. This codes for CASTVNTDTQYF.

V and J are TRBV5-1 and TRBJ2-5; tentatively, D is TRBD2 (5 bases). The germline V and J ends were trimmed by 6 bases and 5 bases, with 20 bases remaining between them. The CDR3 length is 15 residues. Germline CDR1 is SGHRS and CDR2 is YFSETQ. CDR3 in amino acids: CASTRDQHGLETQYF. CDR3 coding DNA: TGCGCCAGCACCCGGGATCAACATGGATTGGAGACCCAGTACTTC.

This clone was seen only once. This chain connects TRBV28 to TRBJ2-7, with D perhaps TRBD2 (5 bases). Between the trimmed V and J ends, which lost 7 bases and 4 bases, there was a span of 11 bases. The CDR3 loop spans 12 amino acids. Germline V lookup: CDR1 MDHEN, CDR2 SYDVKM. The CDR3 loop reads CASNERKYEQYF. Here the CDR3 DNA reads TGTGCCAGCAACGAGCGGAAGTACGAGCAGTACTTC.